Following are 23 T cell receptor beta chains from one sample sequenced in a study of cytomegalovirus exposure and HLA in healthy donors. Vbeta (60) and Jbeta (13) primers were used in the PCR. Profiled with immunoSEQ multiplex PCR; TCRdb holds only in-frame clones, not every one. In the table there are under 150,000 clones, approximately 80% of which are singletons. Source material: PBMCs. The receptors were sampled from a boy younger than 10 in good health and CMV-seronegative.

This chain connects TRBV7-2 to TRBJ2-7; maybe TRBD2 (7 bases). V was shortened by 5 bases and J by 2 bases, with 13 bases between the two germline ends. From germline, CDR1 is SGHTA and CDR2 FQGNSA. The CDR3 consists of 14 residues. The CDR3 spells CASSGSGGPYEQYF. The CDR3 DNA reads TGTGCCAGCAGCGGCTCCGGGGGGCCCTACGAGCAGTACTTC.

This rearrangement joins TRBV6-1 to TRBJ2-7, with a tentative D call TRBD1 (6 bases). Trimming shortened V by 7 bases and J by 2 bases, and 18 bases separated the two germline ends. Germline V gene sequence: CDR1 MNHNS, CDR2 SASEGT. This CDR3 contains 15 residues. CDR3 nucleotide sequence: TGTGCCAGCACCGATGACAGGCGATACCCCTACGAGCAGTACTTC. Translating it yields CASTDDRRYPYEQYF.

This clone has only a few counts. The rearrangement uses TRBV6-4 and TRBJ2-3; 10 bases match TRBD2. CDR1 and CDR2 (germline): MRHNA, SNTAGT. The J segment lost 4 bases and the V segment lost 5 bases, leaving 6 bases of the junction unmatched. The CDR3 has 15 amino acids. The CDR3 is CASSPSGGAADTQYF. For the CDR3, the DNA is TGTGCCAGCAGTCCGAGCGGGGGGGCCGCAGATACGCAGTATTTT.

The V call is TRBV5-7, the J call TRBJ1-3; no definite D call. TRBV5-7 is known as an ORF, though its function is uncertain. Trimming pared 7 bases from V and 3 bases from J, leaving 14 bases between. CDR3 length equals 14 residues. In DNA form, the CDR3 reads TGTGCCAGCTGCGAGACTAGAGATGGAAACACCATATATTTT. Amino acid sequence: CASCETRDGNTIYF.

The rearrangement links TRBV18 to TRBJ2-3; the match to TRBD2 covers 8 bases. Germline-derived CDR1 and CDR2 are KGHSH and LQKENI. The CDR3 runs to 16 residues. Unmatched junction bases numbered 5, after V lost 3 bases and J lost 0 bases. CDR3 region: CASSPLAGRSTDTQYF. The CDR3, as DNA: TGTGCCAGCTCACCCCTAGCGGGTAGAAGCACAGATACGCAGTATTTT.

This clone was counted a few times. The genes are TRBV19 and TRBJ1-1, with a possible D match to TRBD1 (6 bases). Germline-derived CDR1 and CDR2 are LNHDA and SQIVND (reference sequence). V shed 1 base and J shed 0 bases, with 9 bases lying between them. This CDR3 is 15 amino acids long. The CDR3 sequence: CASSIGTDLNTEAFF. The CDR3 nucleotides read TGTGCCAGTAGTATAGGGACAGACCTGAACACTGAAGCTTTCTTT.

This rearrangement joins TRBV30 to TRBJ1-3; no firm D call. V gave up 1 base and J gave up 0 bases, with 10 bases separating them. The CDR3 is 15 amino acids. Germline V gene lookup returns CDR1 GTSNPN and CDR2 SVGIG (reference sequence). CDR3 residues: CAWSAFPSSGNTIYF. The DNA for the CDR3 is TGTGCCTGGAGTGCCTTCCCGTCCTCTGGAAACACCATATATTTT.

This chain joins TRBV19 and TRBJ2-1; the D is unclear. CDR3 length: 14 residues. Looked up from germline, CDR1 is LNHDA and CDR2 is SQIVND (reference sequence). V was cut by 6 bases and J by 10 bases, with 19 bases left in between. CDR3 sequence (DNA): TGTGCCAGTAGACGCGGCGGCAACTTTGGGGAGCAGTTCTTC. Translated: CASRRGGNFGEQFF.

This clone was observed once. This chain connects TRBV19 to TRBJ2-1, with D uncertain. Germline V gene data show CDR1 as LNHDA and CDR2 as SQIVND (reference sequence). V dropped 6 bases and J dropped 1 base, with 16 bases sitting between them. The CDR3 is 16 amino acids. CDR3 sequence: CASSVPRGESYNEQFF. CDR3 coding DNA: TGTGCCAGTAGCGTCCCGCGCGGCGAATCCTACAATGAGCAGTTCTTC.

V and J are TRBV9 and TRBJ2-3; D is undetermined. Germline assignment: CDR1 SGDLS and CDR2 YYNGEE. This CDR3 contains 12 residues. With 0 bases removed from V and 4 bases from J, the gap between germline ends came to 3 bases. The CDR3 DNA follows: TGTGCCAGCAGCGTAGCCGCAGATACGCAGTATTTT. Translating gives CASSVAADTQYF.

The rearrangement uses TRBV6-5 and TRBJ2-1; 7 bases map to TRBD1. This CDR3 has 13 residues. J lost 9 bases, V lost 4 bases, and 6 bases had no gene match. Germline V gene lookup returns CDR1 MNHEY and CDR2 SVGAGI. The CDR3 region has the DNA TGTGCCAGCAGTTCCGACAGGGCGAGTGAGCAGTTCTTC. Protein: CASSSDRASEQFF.

The rearrangement links TRBV4-2 to TRBJ1-1; 9 nucleotides align to TRBD1. The CDR3 spans 17 residues. Trimming cost V 0 bases and J 4 bases; bases outside gene matches: 9. Germline V lookup: CDR1 LGHNA, CDR2 YNFKEQ. The CDR3 loop is CASSQEAGQGWVTEAFF. The DNA for the CDR3 is TGTGCCAGCAGCCAAGAAGCGGGACAGGGATGGGTCACTGAAGCTTTCTTT.

The chain's CDR3 is CASSPDSSGGYTF. CDR3 sequence (DNA): TGTGCCAGCTCACCAGACAGCTCCGGTGGCTACACCTTC. This chain joins TRBV18 and TRBJ1-2, with D possibly matching TRBD1 (5 bases). Between the trimmed V and J ends, which lost 2 bases and 7 bases, there was a span of 11 bases. The germline V gene has CDR1 KGHSH and CDR2 LQKENI. The CDR3 has 13 amino acids.

The rearrangement uses TRBV18 and TRBJ2-3; 10 nucleotides match TRBD1. J lost 3 bases, V lost 4 bases, and 1 base had no gene match. This CDR3 is 14 amino acids long. The germline gives CDR1 KGHSH, CDR2 LQKENI. CDR3 loop: CASSRTGGTDTQYF. CDR3 coding DNA: TGTGCCAGCTCACGGACAGGGGGGACAGATACGCAGTATTTT.

A single count supports this clone. For the CDR3, the DNA is TGTGCCAGCAGCCCCACGGTGGGGAGCGGCTACGAGCAGTACGTC. Its translation is CASSPTVGSGYEQYV. The V call is TRBV5-6, the J call TRBJ2-7; the D gene is possibly TRBD2 (5 bases). CDR1 and CDR2 (germline): SGHDT, YYEEEE. The CDR3 is made up of 15 amino acids. V lost 4 bases and J 3 bases, leaving 17 bases between the germline ends.

The chain carries TRBV19 and TRBJ2-5; 8 bases fit TRBD2. This CDR3 spans 15 amino acids. The V segment lost 5 bases and the J segment 2 bases; nucleotides outside the gene matches: 7. Germline lookup yields CDR1 LNHDA and CDR2 SQIVND (reference sequence). The CDR3 DNA reads as TGTGCCAGTAGTTCCAGACTAGCGCCGCAAGAGACCCAGTACTTC. Protein: CASSSRLAPQETQYF.

The chain recombines TRBV18 with TRBJ1-5; D unresolved. Germline CDR1 KGHSH, CDR2 LQKENI. CDR3 length equals 16 residues. V gave up 5 bases and J gave up 0 bases, with 14 bases separating them. For the CDR3, the DNA is TGTGCCAGCTCAGACTACATTACTTATAGCAATCAGCCCCAGCATTTT. Protein: CASSDYITYSNQPQHF.

The table lists this clone with a few counts. CDR3 region: CAISGQGLGGNTIYF. The CDR3 nucleotides are TGTGCCATCAGTGGACAGGGACTAGGTGGAAACACCATATATTTT. The V call is TRBV10-3, the J call TRBJ1-3, with 7 bases aligning to TRBD1. Per germline, CDR1 ENHRY and CDR2 SYGVKD. V trimming: 4 bases; J trimming: 3 bases; junction bases outside the gene matches: 6. CDR3 length: 15 amino acids.

The gene calls are TRBV19 and TRBJ1-2; the D gene is possibly TRBD1 (5 bases). Looked up from germline, CDR1 is LNHDA and CDR2 is SQIVND (reference sequence). The CDR3 spans 14 residues. V gave up 8 bases and J gave up 2 bases, with 15 bases separating them. The CDR3 nucleotides are TGTGCCAGTCGTGAGCGCCAGGGCAACTATGGCTACACCTTC. Its translation: CASRERQGNYGYTF.

In this sample, this clone turned up once. The chain uses TRBV4-2 and TRBJ2-5, with 7 bases that match TRBD1. Looked up from germline, CDR1 is LGHNA and CDR2 is YNFKEQ. This CDR3 is built from 16 residues. V lost 0 bases to trimming and J lost 1 base; unmatched junction nucleotides: 5. CDR3 DNA: TGTGCCAGCAGCCAAGATCTCGGACAGGTCCAAGAGACCCAGTACTTC. Residues: CASSQDLGQVQETQYF.

V gene TRBV7-3 combines with J gene TRBJ1-2; D might be TRBD1 (5 bases). This CDR3 comprises 16 residues. CDR1 is SGHTA and CDR2 is FQGTGA in the germline V gene. Trimming pared 2 bases from V and 6 bases from J, leaving 19 bases between. CDR3 in amino acids: CASSLHGGSPGNGYTF. DNA for the CDR3: TGTGCCAGCAGCTTACACGGGGGGTCCCCAGGGAATGGCTACACCTTC.

The rearrangement links TRBV4-2 to TRBJ2-7, with 8 bases aligning to TRBD1. The length of the CDR3 is 15 residues. Germline V lookup: CDR1 LGHNA, CDR2 YNFKEQ. V lost 2 bases, J lost 0 bases, and 3 bases stayed unmatched. CDR3 protein: CASSQNTGGSYEQYF. In nucleotides, the CDR3 is TGTGCCAGCAGCCAAAATACAGGGGGCTCCTACGAGCAGTACTTC.

This clone is a singleton in its sample. The chain links TRBV6-4 to TRBJ1-1; D possibly corresponds to TRBD1 (5 bases). The CDR3 is made up of 13 amino acids. The V end was cut by 4 bases, the J end by 6 bases, with 12 bases between. Per the germline V gene, CDR1 is MRHNA and CDR2 is SNTAGT. This chain's CDR3 is CASSVRDGAEAFF. The CDR3 coding sequence is TGTGCCAGCAGTGTCAGGGATGGGGCTGAAGCTTTCTTT.